The sequence of this TCR beta chain was determined in a study of cytomegalovirus exposure and HLA in healthy donors. The study's findings and limits: The classifier reportedly diagnosed cytomegalovirus status with high sensitivity and specificity. In vitro assays verified that three CMV-associated chains recognized CMV antigens specifically. The investigators catalogued 150 to 200 TCR beta chains as cytomegalovirus-associated.

Profiling relied on immunoSEQ multiplex PCR, and the TCRdb table lists in-frame clones only, not all of them. This sample yields 260,000 or so clones, of which 90% are seen a single time; approximately 3% belongs to the top ten. Germline CDR1 LNHDA, CDR2 SQIVND (reference sequence). The CDR3 is 15 amino acids. Losses at the gene ends were 6 bases for V and 3 bases for J; bases not matched to a gene: 6. Regarding this clone: Antigen unknown.

The V gene is TRBV19, the J gene TRBJ1-5; 9 bases line up with TRBD1. This TCR derives from a woman in her thirties in good health and CMV-seronegative. Sequencing used PBMCs. The chain's CDR3 is CASSPDRGDNQPQHF. DNA for the CDR3: TGTGCCAGTAGCCCGGACAGGGGCGACAATCAGCCCCAGCATTTT.